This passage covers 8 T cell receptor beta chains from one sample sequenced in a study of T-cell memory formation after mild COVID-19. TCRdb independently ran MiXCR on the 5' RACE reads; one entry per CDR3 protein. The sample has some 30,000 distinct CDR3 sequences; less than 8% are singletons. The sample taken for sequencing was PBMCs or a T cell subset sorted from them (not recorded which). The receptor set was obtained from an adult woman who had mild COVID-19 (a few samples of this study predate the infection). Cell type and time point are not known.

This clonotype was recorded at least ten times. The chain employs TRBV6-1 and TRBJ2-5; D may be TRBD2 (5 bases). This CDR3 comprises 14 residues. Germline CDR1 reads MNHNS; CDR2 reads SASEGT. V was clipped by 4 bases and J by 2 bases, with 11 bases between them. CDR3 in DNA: TGTGCCAGCAGTGCCTCGACGGGACAAGAGACCCAGTACTTC. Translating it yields CASSASTGQETQYF.

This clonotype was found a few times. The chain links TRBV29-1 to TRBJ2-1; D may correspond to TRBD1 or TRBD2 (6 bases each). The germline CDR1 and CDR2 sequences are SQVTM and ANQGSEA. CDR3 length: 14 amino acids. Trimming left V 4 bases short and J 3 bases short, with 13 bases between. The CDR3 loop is CSVVTGADYNEQFF. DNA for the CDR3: TGCAGCGTTGTAACGGGGGCCGACTACAATGAGCAGTTCTTC.

CDR3 sequence (DNA): TGTGCCTGGGTGTGGGGGACCTTCTACAATGAGCAGTTCTTC. As protein: CAWVWGTFYNEQFF. The genes are TRBV30 and TRBJ2-1; D may correspond to TRBD1 or TRBD2 (5 bases each). The CDR3 contains 14 residues. Trimming cost V 5 bases and J 3 bases, with 14 bases left between them. Looked up from germline, CDR1 is GTSNPN and CDR2 is SVGIG (reference sequence).

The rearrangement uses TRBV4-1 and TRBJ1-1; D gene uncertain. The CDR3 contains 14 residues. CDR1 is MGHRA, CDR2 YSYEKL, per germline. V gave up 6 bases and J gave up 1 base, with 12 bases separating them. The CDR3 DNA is TGCGCCAGCAGAACCCTCCCGGGGAACACTGAAGCTTTCTTT. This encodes CASRTLPGNTEAFF.

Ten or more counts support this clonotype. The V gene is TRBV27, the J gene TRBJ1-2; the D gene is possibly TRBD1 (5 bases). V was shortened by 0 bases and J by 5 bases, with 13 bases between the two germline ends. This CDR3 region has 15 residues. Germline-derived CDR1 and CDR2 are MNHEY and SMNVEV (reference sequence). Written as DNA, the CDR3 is TGTGCCAGCAGTTTATCTCGTGGGGGAGGGTATGGCTACACCTTC. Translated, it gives CASSLSRGGGYGYTF.

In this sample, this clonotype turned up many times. As DNA, the CDR3 is TGCGCCAGCAGCTGGAGACTAGCGGGGGGAGAGACCCAGTACTTC. Protein product: CASSWRLAGGETQYF. The rearrangement links TRBV5-1 to TRBJ2-5, with TRBD2 identical over 13 bases. The CDR3 is 15 residues long. J lost 4 bases, V lost 3 bases, and 3 bases had no gene match. Per the germline V gene, CDR1 is SGHRS and CDR2 is YFSETQ. Combining the CDR3 with reference TRBV5-1 and TRBJ2-5 gives the whole variable domain KAGVTQTPRYLIKTRGQQVTLSCSPISGHRSVSWYQQTPGQGLQFLFEYFSETQRNKGNFPGRFSGRQFSNSRSEMNVSTLELGDSALYLCASSWRLAGGETQYFGPGTRLLVL.

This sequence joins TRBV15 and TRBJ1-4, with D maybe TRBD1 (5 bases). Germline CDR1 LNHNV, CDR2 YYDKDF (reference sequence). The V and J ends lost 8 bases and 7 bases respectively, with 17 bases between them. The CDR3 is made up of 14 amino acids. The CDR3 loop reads CATGGGTVGEKLFF. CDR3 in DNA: TGTGCCACCGGTGGGGGGACTGTTGGTGAAAAACTGTTTTTT.

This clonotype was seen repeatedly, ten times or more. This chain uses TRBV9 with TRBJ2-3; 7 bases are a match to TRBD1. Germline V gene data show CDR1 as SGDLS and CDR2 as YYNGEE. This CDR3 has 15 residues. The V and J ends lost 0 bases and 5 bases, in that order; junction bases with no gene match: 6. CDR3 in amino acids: CASSVGTGVQDTQYF. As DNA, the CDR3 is TGTGCCAGCAGCGTAGGGACAGGCGTTCAAGATACGCAGTATTTT.